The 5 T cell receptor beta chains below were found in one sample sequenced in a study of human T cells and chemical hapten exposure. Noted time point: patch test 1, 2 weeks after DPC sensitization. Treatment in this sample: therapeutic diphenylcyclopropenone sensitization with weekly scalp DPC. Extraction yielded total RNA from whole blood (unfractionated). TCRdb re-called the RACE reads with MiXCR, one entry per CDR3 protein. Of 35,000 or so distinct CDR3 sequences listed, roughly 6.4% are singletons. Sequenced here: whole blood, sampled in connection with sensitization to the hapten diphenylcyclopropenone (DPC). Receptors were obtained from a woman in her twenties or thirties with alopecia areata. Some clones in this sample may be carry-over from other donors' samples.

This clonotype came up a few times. The CDR3 DNA reads TGTGCCAGCAGCTTAAGTGGTGGGGGGCAGCCAGATACGCAGTATTTT. This encodes CASSLSGGGQPDTQYF. The chain couples TRBV7-2 to TRBJ2-3; D may match TRBD1 or TRBD2 (6 bases each). CDR3 length: 16 residues. CDR1 SGHTA and CDR2 FQGNSA come from the germline V gene. With 2 bases removed from V and 4 bases from J, the gap between germline ends came to 16 bases. The whole variable domain, filled in from reference TRBV7-2 and TRBJ2-3, reads GAGVSQSPSNKVTEKGKDVELRCDPISGHTALYWYRQSLGQGLEFLIYFQGNSAPDKSGLPSDRFSAERTGGSVSTLTIQRTQQEDSAVYLCASSLSGGGQPDTQYFGPGTRLTVL.

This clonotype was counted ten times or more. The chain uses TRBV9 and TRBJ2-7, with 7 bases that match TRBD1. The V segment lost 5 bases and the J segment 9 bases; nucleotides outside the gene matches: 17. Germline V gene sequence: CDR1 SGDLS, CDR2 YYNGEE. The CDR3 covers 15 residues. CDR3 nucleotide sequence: TGTGCCAGCAGTCCATCAACTGCAGGGGGAAGTGTGCAGTACTTC. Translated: CASSPSTAGGSVQYF.

The CDR3 DNA sequence: TGTGCCAGCAGCCTGACAGATAACACTGAAGCTTTCTTT. Protein: CASSLTDNTEAFF. The chain links TRBV5-5 to TRBJ1-1, with D perhaps matching TRBD1 (5 bases). Trimming left V 4 bases short and J 2 bases short, with 9 bases between. The CDR3 has 13 amino acids. The V gene's germline CDR1 is SGHKS and CDR2 YYEKEE (reference sequence).

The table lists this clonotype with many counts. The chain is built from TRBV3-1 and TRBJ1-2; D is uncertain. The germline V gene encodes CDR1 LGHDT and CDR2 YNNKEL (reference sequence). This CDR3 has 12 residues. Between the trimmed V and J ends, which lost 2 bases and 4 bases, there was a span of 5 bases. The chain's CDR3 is CASSQLGYGYTF. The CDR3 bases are TGTGCCAGCAGCCAACTAGGCTATGGCTACACCTTC.

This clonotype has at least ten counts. In DNA form, the CDR3 reads TGTGCCAGCAGCTTGCCCACAGGGGGCATCGACTATGGCTACACCTTC. Encoded protein: CASSLPTGGIDYGYTF. This sequence joins TRBV5-6 and TRBJ1-2; TRBD1 matches 9 bases. Trimming took 1 base from V and 3 from J; bases not matched to a gene: 7. This CDR3 has 16 amino acids. Germline V lookup: CDR1 SGHDT, CDR2 YYEEEE.